This T cell receptor beta chain was retrieved from a study of T cells in Graves' hyperthyroidism and ophthalmopathy. Study-wide results and limits: Among clonotypes expanded in thyroid above 0.001, most were also found in blood. A 13 V-J model separated ophthalmopathy from stable hyperthyroidism.

A few counts support this clonotype. The antigen remains undetermined. Trimming shortened V by 4 bases and J by 2 bases, and 14 bases separated the two germline ends. There are 16 residues in the CDR3. Per the germline V gene, CDR1 is SGHDN and CDR2 is FVKESK. Ophthalmopathy cases scored 3 or more on the Clinical Activity Score and 4 or more on NOSPECS grade, with duration below 3 months. Diagnoses were established using clinical symptoms, serum thyroxine and TRAb, thyroid ultrasound and orbital computed tomography. Researchers amplified the TCR beta CDR3 regions from RNA transcripts. During a first-round RT-PCR of the TCR CDR3, the HTBI primer set was used. TCRdb re-called the multiplex PCR reads with MiXCR, one entry per CDR3 protein. This table holds around 270,000 distinct CDR3 sequences, approximately 18% found once.

Sequenced material: blood. This receptor was identified in a man between 45 and 60 years old with Graves' ophthalmopathy. The chain is built from TRBV14 and TRBJ2-2; D might be TRBD2 (6 bases). This chain's CDR3 is CASSRVWGGNTGELFF. Here the CDR3 DNA reads TGTGCCAGCAGCCGAGTATGGGGAGGCAACACCGGGGAGCTGTTTTTT.